Following are 32 T cell receptor beta chains from one sample sequenced in a study of prognosis after radiotherapy for stage I lung cancer. Two-round multiplex PCR amplified TCR beta CDR3 from genomic DNA. Amplification in first-round PCR relied on primers specific to each TRBV and TRBJ gene. TCRdb called the multiplex PCR reads again in MiXCR, with one record for every CDR3 protein. The top ten clones hold approximately 40% of a sample with about 13,000 distinct CDR3 sequences, 40% to 45% of them seen once. This material consisted of PBMCs, taken before or after stereotactic body radiation therapy (not recorded which). Receptors originate from a donor over 45 with non-small cell lung cancer.

This clonotype appeared once. The chain joins TRBV15 to TRBJ2-1, with D possibly matching TRBD1 (5 bases). The CDR3 covers 14 residues. The germline V gene encodes CDR1 LNHNV and CDR2 YYDKDF (reference sequence). V was shortened by 3 bases and J by 10 bases, with 16 bases between the two germline ends. CDR3 amino acids: CATSRELDSQEQFF. The DNA of the CDR3 is TGTGCCACCAGCAGGGAACTTGACAGTCAGGAGCAGTTCTTC.

This clonotype is deemed medium-sized. This chain uses TRBV6-2 or TRBV6-3 with TRBJ2-7, with no clear D. The germline V gene encodes CDR1 MNHEY and CDR2 SVGEGT. Trimming removed 7 bases from V and 5 bases from J, with 12 bases in between. The CDR3 length is 12 residues. The CDR3 loop is CASKPSENEQYF. The CDR3 DNA reads as TGTGCCAGCAAACCGTCTGAGAACGAGCAGTACTTC.

This clonotype appeared many times. The chain couples TRBV11-3 to TRBJ2-1; 10 bases line up with TRBD2. V was pared by 1 base and J by 4 bases, with 13 bases of the junction left unmatched. The CDR3 contains 19 residues. Looked up from germline, CDR1 is SGHNT and CDR2 is YENEEA. CDR3 sequence reads: CASSLGGLAGAHRYNEQFF. The CDR3 DNA reads TGTGCCAGCAGCTTAGGGGGCCTAGCGGGAGCCCATCGATACAATGAGCAGTTCTTC.

Remarks on this clonotype: This may be a read error, as it is one base from a much larger clone. This sequence joins TRBV4-3 and TRBJ2-7; D possibly corresponds to TRBD1 (6 bases). This CDR3 has 14 residues. Germline V gene sequence: CDR1 LGHNA, CDR2 YSLEER. The CDR3 loop reads CASSQDKQGYEKYF. The CDR3, as DNA: TGCGCCAGCAGCCAGGATAAACAGGGCTACGAGAAGTACTTC.

The V call is TRBV12-3 or TRBV12-4, the J call TRBJ2-1, with TRBD2 matching 9 bases. CDR3 size: 15 residues. V shed 6 bases, J shed 6 bases, and the junction held 9 bases outside the gene matches. The CDR3 DNA follows: TGTGCCAGCAGGATAGCGGGAGATGGGGGCAATGAGCAGTTCTTC. Amino acids: CASRIAGDGGNEQFF.

This clonotype was seen once. V and J are TRBV6-1 and TRBJ1-5; no definite D call. V dropped 7 bases and J dropped 5 bases, with 12 bases sitting between them. CDR1 and CDR2 (germline): MNHNS, SASEGT. The CDR3 consists of 13 residues. The CDR3 DNA reads TGTGCCAGCATCCTTTTTAGTGATCAGCCCCAGCATTTT. Translated, it gives CASILFSDQPQHF.

This clonotype was detected ten times or more. Relative to the germline gene, one junction end is altered; a read error may explain this. The chain carries TRBV6-2 or TRBV6-3 and TRBJ2-2; the match to TRBD2 covers 7 bases. The CDR3 covers 16 residues. The V gene's germline CDR1 is MNHEY and CDR2 SVGEGT. The CDR3 nucleotides are TGTGCCAGCAATATATTTTCGAGCGGGAACACCGGGGGGCTGTTTTTT. Its protein product is CASNIFSSGNTGGLFF.

This clonotype is medium-sized. The CDR3 DNA reads as TGTGCCACCAGTGATTTTCGGACAGGGCTTCAGTTCTTC. Protein sequence: CATSDFRTGLQFF. The chain links TRBV24-1 to TRBJ2-1; 8 nucleotides line up with TRBD1. With 1 base clipped from V and 13 bases from J, the junction kept 5 bases outside the gene matches. The V gene's germline CDR1 is KGHDR and CDR2 SFDVKD. The CDR3 is 13 residues long.

This clonotype was found many times. This chain connects TRBV3-2 to TRBJ2-1. TRBV3-2 is a pseudogene locus. The CDR3 covers 14 residues. The CDR3 region has the DNA TGTGCCAGCAGCCAAGATATTGACAGCAATGAGCAGTTCTTC. It specifies CASSQDIDSNEQFF.

A word on this clonotype: A read error is possible here, since a much larger clone lies one base away. The chain uses TRBV7-7 and TRBJ2-3; no reliable D call. Looked up from germline, CDR1 is SSHAT and CDR2 is FNYEAQ (reference sequence). The CDR3 runs to 14 residues. As DNA, the CDR3 is TGTGCCATCAGCTTAGCTCATAACTCCGATACGCAGTATTTT. Encoded protein: CAISLAHNSDTQYF.

A note on this clonotype: A much larger clonotype is one base distant, so this may be a read error. This chain connects TRBV6-5 to TRBJ2-2, with 7 bases lining up with TRBD2. Per germline, CDR1 MNHEY and CDR2 SVGAGI. V shed 2 bases, J shed 6 bases, and the junction held 15 bases outside the gene matches. The CDR3 totals 18 residues. CDR3 in amino acids: CASSYACVLGGVPGELFF. CDR3 sequence (DNA): TGTGCCAGCAGTTACGCTTGTGTTTTGGGGGGGGTTCCCGGGGAGCTGTTTTTT.

The chain employs TRBV7-9 and TRBJ1-2; 12 positions agree with TRBD1. The CDR3 covers 19 residues. J was trimmed by 4 bases and V by 4 bases; bases with no gene match: 16. Germline loops: CDR1 SEHNR, CDR2 FQNEAQ (reference sequence). CDR3 coding DNA: TGTGCCAGCAGCTCCCAGGTTTGGGGGACAGGGGGCGCCGGCTATGGCTACACCTTC. This encodes CASSSQVWGTGGAGYGYTF.

DNA for the CDR3: TGTGCCAGCAGTTGGGAGACAGGGGACTATGGCTACACCTTC. As protein: CASSWETGDYGYTF. This sequence joins TRBV6-5 and TRBJ1-2; 8 bases fit TRBD1. With 4 bases clipped from V and 3 bases from J, the junction kept 4 bases outside the gene matches. This CDR3 region has 14 residues. Germline loops: CDR1 MNHEY, CDR2 SVGAGI.

The V call is TRBV6-1, the J call TRBJ2-4; D ambiguous. Trimming cost V 5 bases and J 8 bases, with 13 bases left between them. CDR1 and CDR2 from the germline V gene are MNHNS and SASEGT. This CDR3 comprises 13 residues. CDR3 residues: CASSQKDGDIQYF. CDR3 sequence (DNA): TGTGCCAGCAGTCAAAAGGACGGAGACATTCAGTACTTC.

The chain joins TRBV7-2 to TRBJ2-1; D call uncertain. Looked up from germline, CDR1 is SGHTA and CDR2 is FQGNSA. Trimming pared 3 bases from V and 6 bases from J, leaving 9 bases between. This CDR3 spans 13 amino acids. The CDR3 protein is CASSFITSNEQFF. The CDR3 DNA sequence: TGTGCCAGCAGCTTCATCACCTCCAATGAGCAGTTCTTC.

V gene TRBV30 combines with J gene TRBJ2-3; D possibly corresponds to TRBD1 (6 bases). Germline V lookup: CDR1 GTSNPN, CDR2 SVGIG (reference sequence). The CDR3 is 13 residues long. V was trimmed by 2 bases and J by 3 bases, leaving 9 bases between them. The DNA for the CDR3 is TGTGCCTGGAGTCTGGGACAAACAGATACGCAGTATTTT. This translates into CAWSLGQTDTQYF.

This clonotype is medium-sized by share. The chain carries TRBV3-1 and TRBJ2-2, with D tentatively TRBD1 (5 bases). Germline CDR1 and CDR2: LGHDT and YNNKEL (reference sequence). V shed 4 bases and J shed 5 bases, with 8 bases lying between them. The CDR3 has 13 amino acids. The CDR3 loop is CASSRQGTGELFF. The CDR3 nucleotides read TGTGCCAGCAGCCGTCAGGGAACCGGGGAGCTGTTTTTT.

For this clonotype: This may be a read error, as it is one base from a much larger clone. The chain carries TRBV6-1 and TRBJ2-5; TRBD1 aligns across 9 bases. This CDR3 contains 14 residues. CDR1 and CDR2 (germline): MNHNS, SASEGT. DNA of the CDR3: TGTGCCAGCAGTCGACAGGGGGGACAAGAGACCCGGTACTTC. Its translation is CASSRQGGQETRYF.

This clonotype was picked up many times. CDR3: CASSPRTSAAEAFF. The CDR3 coding sequence is TGCGCCAGCAGCCCTCGCACGAGTGCAGCTGAAGCTTTCTTT. The chain joins TRBV5-1 to TRBJ1-1; D is unclear. Germline CDR1 and CDR2: SGHRS and YFSETQ. Trimming removed 4 bases from V and 6 bases from J, with 16 bases in between. The CDR3 has 14 residues.

This clonotype was counted many times. The chain joins TRBV9 to TRBJ2-3; unclear D gene. The CDR3 consists of 13 residues. Germline V gene sequence: CDR1 SGDLS, CDR2 YYNGEE. Deletions cut 5 bases from V and 7 bases from J, with 14 bases between. CDR3 DNA: TGTGCCAGCAGTGACAATGCAGCGCATACGCAGTATTTT. The encoded protein is CASSDNAAHTQYF.

As to this clonotype: With a far larger clone one base away, a read error is the likely cause. This chain joins TRBV7-9 and TRBJ1-2; unclear D gene. CDR1 and CDR2 (germline): SEHNR, FQNEAQ (reference sequence). The CDR3 consists of 14 residues. Trimming stripped 2 bases from V and 4 bases from J, with 11 bases between. This CDR3 reads CASSLSAVFYGYTF. The CDR3 DNA sequence: TGTGCCAGCAGCTTAAGTGCCGTCTTCTATGGCTACACCTTC.

Turning to this clonotype: A read error may be the cause here, since a much bigger clone is one base away. V usage is TRBV18 and J usage is TRBJ2-4; TRBD2 is a possible D gene (6 bases). CDR1 is KGHSH and CDR2 is LQKENI in the germline V gene. The CDR3 is 15 amino acids. Trimming removed 3 bases from V and 6 bases from J, with 15 bases in between. The CDR3 is CASSPPRDCINIQYF. CDR3 in DNA: TGTGCCAGCTCACCGCCTCGGGACTGTATAAACATTCAGTACTTC.

This chain links TRBV10-2 with TRBJ2-5; 15 bases agree with TRBD2. This CDR3 contains 19 residues. Trimming removed 2 bases from V and 2 bases from J; junction bases left unmatched: 9. Per the germline V gene, CDR1 is WSHSY and CDR2 is SAAADI. CDR3 DNA: TGCGCCAGCAGTGAGAAGGCTGGACTAGCGGGAGGGGGACAAGAGACCCAGTACTTC. Its protein is CASSEKAGLAGGGQETQYF.

In its sample, this clonotype was seen many times. The gene calls are TRBV5-1 and TRBJ2-3; D gene uncertain. Germline loops: CDR1 SGHRS, CDR2 YFSETQ. The CDR3 extends over 15 amino acids. V lost 3 bases and J lost 1, with 12 bases in between. The CDR3 nucleotides are TGCGCCAGCAGCTCCTTAGCCCTCGGCACAGATACGCAGTATTTT. It specifies CASSSLALGTDTQYF.

CDR3 sequence reads: CASSEAHRGWEKLFF. The DNA of the CDR3 is TGTGCCAGCAGTGAAGCGCACAGGGGTTGGGAAAAACTGTTTTTT. This chain links TRBV2 with TRBJ1-4; TRBD1 agrees at 7 bases. The CDR3 spans 15 residues. V lost 0 bases to trimming and J lost 8 bases; unmatched junction nucleotides: 6. Germline CDR1 is SNHLY and CDR2 is FYNNEI.

This clonotype was observed at least ten times. The chain recombines TRBV5-6 with TRBJ2-7, with D tentatively TRBD2 (6 bases). Germline V lookup: CDR1 SGHDT, CDR2 YYEEEE. Trimming removed 2 bases at V and 6 bases at J, with 18 bases between. This CDR3 is built from 15 residues. CDR3 loop: CASSLWRGKLGEQYF. The CDR3 DNA sequence: TGTGCCAGCAGCTTATGGCGGGGAAAACTGGGCGAGCAGTACTTC.

The chain uses TRBV7-9 and TRBJ2-7, with D perhaps being TRBD1 or TRBD2 (5 bases each). The CDR3 covers 18 residues. Germline V gene data show CDR1 as SEHNR and CDR2 as FQNEAQ (reference sequence). Trimming left V 0 bases short and J 3 bases short, with 21 bases between. As DNA, the CDR3 is TGTGCCAGCAGCTTAGCCCCGGGACGGTGGAGGAACGACTACGAGCAGTACTTC. The encoded protein is CASSLAPGRWRNDYEQYF. The whole variable domain, remainder taken from reference TRBV7-9 and TRBJ2-7, is DTGVSQNPRHKITKRGQNVTFRCDPISEHNRLYWYRQTLGQGPEFLTYFQNEAQLEKSRLLSDRFSAERPKGSFSTLEIQRTEQGDSAMYLCASSLAPGRWRNDYEQYFGPGTRLTVT.

As for this clonotype: A much bigger clone sits one base away, suggesting this may be a read error. The genes are TRBV19 and TRBJ2-3; 7 nucleotides agree with TRBD1. From germline, CDR1 is LNHDA and CDR2 SQIVND (reference sequence). This CDR3 contains 14 residues. CDR3 loop: CAISSGGSWDTQYF. The CDR3 DNA follows: TGTGCCATTAGTTCAGGGGGATCTTGGGATACGCAGTATTTT. The whole variable domain, remainder taken from reference TRBV19 and TRBJ2-3, is DGGITQSPKYLFRKEGQNVTLSCEQNLNHDAMYWYRQDPGQGLRLIYYSQIVNDFQKGDIAEGYSVSREKKESFPLTVTSAQKNPTAFYLCAISSGGSWDTQYFGPGTRLTVL.

This rearrangement joins TRBV12-3 or TRBV12-4 to TRBJ1-5, with TRBD1 identical over 7 bases. With V trimmed by 6 bases and J by 3 bases, 8 bases remained unmatched. The CDR3 has 15 residues. The CDR3 here is CASRMTGTANQPQHF. CDR3 DNA sequence: TGTGCCAGCAGGATGACTGGGACAGCCAATCAGCCCCAGCATTTT.

This clonotype appeared many times. CDR3 residues: CSAGGLAGEAQYF. For the CDR3, the DNA is TGCAGTGCGGGGGGACTAGCGGGGGAGGCCCAGTACTTC. The chain is built from TRBV20-1 and TRBJ2-5; TRBD2 matches at 14 bases. Germline V lookup: CDR1 DFQATT, CDR2 SNEGSKA (reference sequence). V dropped 6 bases and J dropped 9; count of bases not matched to a gene: 6. CDR3 size: 13 residues.

In its sample, this clonotype was seen once. This sequence joins TRBV28 and TRBJ1-1; D unclear. The CDR3 extends over 15 amino acids. V lost 3 bases and J 0 bases, leaving 11 bases between the germline ends. From germline, CDR1 is MDHEN and CDR2 SYDVKM. The CDR3 sequence is CASSFGETMNTEAFF. DNA for the CDR3: TGTGCCAGCAGTTTCGGTGAGACAATGAACACTGAAGCTTTCTTT.

This clonotype was detected only a few times. This clone may be a read error of a much larger clone one base away. The genes are TRBV6-2 or TRBV6-3 and TRBJ1-1; 9 bases fit TRBD1. The CDR3 covers 15 residues. After removal of 5 bases from V and 6 bases from J, the junction contained 10 bases not matched to a gene. The germline V gene encodes CDR1 MNHEY and CDR2 SVGEGT. The CDR3 spells CASSGNRGHFSEAFF. CDR3 DNA: TGTGCCAGCAGTGGAAACAGGGGGCATTTCTCTGAAGCTTTCTTT.